The 28 T cell receptor beta chains below were found in one sample sequenced in a study of CD8 T cells in ankylosing spondylitis. TCRdb reprocessed the 5' RACE reads via MiXCR and lists one record per CDR3 protein. Among 450,000 to 550,000 distinct CDR3 sequences, approximately 5% were seen once, and the ten largest hold under 4.5%. Findings of the study overall: For ankylosing spondylitis blood, a TCR beta motif of about eight highly homologous variants appeared characteristic.

The antigens for these receptors are not known. Sequencing input: blood, either unsorted or a sorted T cell fraction (not recorded which). The receptor set was obtained from a male donor with ankylosing spondylitis.

This clonotype was counted many times. The chain is built from TRBV12-3 or TRBV12-4 and TRBJ2-7, with 10 positions matching TRBD1. There are 16 residues in the CDR3. Trimming removed 2 bases from V and 2 bases from J; junction bases left unmatched: 6. The CDR3, as DNA: TGTGCCAGCAGTTTAATGCGGGACAGGGGTCCCTACGAGCAGTACTTC. It translates to CASSLMRDRGPYEQYF.

To note about this clonotype: This may arise from a read error, as a much more abundant clone is one base away. The rearrangement links TRBV27 to TRBJ2-2; 8 positions match TRBD1. The length of the CDR3 is 17 residues. Germline CDR1 reads MNHEY; CDR2 reads SMNVEV (reference sequence). Trimming removed 5 bases from V and 3 bases from J; junction bases left unmatched: 11. The CDR3 coding sequence is TGTGCCAGCAGTAGCCGGGGACAGGTGGGGGACACCGGGGAGCTGTTTTTT. Translated: CASSSRGQVGDTGELFF.

This clonotype was seen a handful of times. The V and J genes are TRBV5-1 and TRBJ2-5; 7 bases match TRBD1. The CDR3 spans 16 residues. Trimming took 4 bases from V and 0 from J; bases not matched to a gene: 9. Germline CDR1 SGHRS, CDR2 YFSETQ. The CDR3 sequence is CASSASPTGNQETQYF. The CDR3, as DNA: TGCGCCAGCAGCGCAAGCCCGACAGGGAACCAAGAGACCCAGTACTTC.

This clonotype was observed many times. The chain recombines TRBV24-1 with TRBJ2-1; possible D gene TRBD2, 7 bases. V was trimmed by 5 bases and J by 6 bases, leaving 16 bases between them. CDR3 size: 15 residues. Germline loops: CDR1 KGHDR, CDR2 SFDVKD. CDR3 nucleotide sequence: TGTGCCACCAGTGGTCTCGGGGGGCGGATCAATGAGCAGTTCTTC. Protein: CATSGLGGRINEQFF.

In this sample, this clonotype turned up many times. The chain recombines TRBV3-1 with TRBJ1-1; a possible D gene is TRBD1 (5 bases). Germline CDR1 LGHDT, CDR2 YNNKEL (reference sequence). Trimming pared 3 bases from V and 6 bases from J, leaving 11 bases between. The CDR3 extends over 13 amino acids. As DNA, the CDR3 is TGTGCCAGCAGCCACTCAGGGTTGCCTGAAGCTTTCTTT. It codes for CASSHSGLPEAFF.

A single count supports this clonotype. This sequence may be a read error, since a much larger clone differs from it by one base. Because the CDR3's place on the DNA is in doubt, the DNA is left out and the CDR3 is given as listed by TCRdb. The chain employs TRBV6-2 or TRBV6-3 and TRBJ1-1; the table's D gene call, TRBD1, was not cross checked with the DNA. Germline CDR1 is MNHEY and CDR2 is SVGEGT. The CDR3 is 13 amino acids in total, end residues counted. The CDR3: CASTSGGNTEAFF.

In this sample, this clonotype turned up many times. The chain combines TRBV7-9 with TRBJ1-6; 7 bases fit TRBD1. Germline CDR1 is SEHNR and CDR2 is FQNEAQ (reference sequence). V was pared by 4 bases and J by 6 bases, with 6 bases of the junction left unmatched. CDR3 length equals 15 residues. For the CDR3, the DNA is TGTGCCAGCAGCTCGCAGGGGGGTGCTAATTCACCCCTCCACTTT. This gives the protein CASSSQGGANSPLHF.

This clonotype was detected many times. The V call is TRBV6-1, the J call TRBJ2-2; D ambiguous. CDR3 length: 15 amino acids. Germline CDR1 reads MNHNS; CDR2 reads SASEGT. The V end was cut by 7 bases, the J end by 6 bases, with 18 bases between. CDR3 sequence reads: CASNRGDSGAGELFF. The CDR3 DNA is TGTGCCAGCAACCGCGGAGACTCAGGAGCCGGGGAGCTGTTTTTT.

To note about this clonotype: A much larger clone lies one base from this, so it may be a read error. The CDR3 does not close with the conserved phenylalanine or tryptophan, likely indicating a read error. CDR3 region: CATSDSRGGTEAFI. The CDR3 nucleotides read TGTGCCACCAGTGACTCACGCGGTGGGACTGAAGCTTTCATT. The chain recombines TRBV24-1 with TRBJ1-1; D gene ambiguous. This CDR3 is built from 14 residues. Germline loops: CDR1 KGHDR, CDR2 SFDVKD. Between the trimmed V and J ends, which lost 4 bases and 5 bases, there was a span of 13 bases.

There are a few counts of this clonotype. V and J are TRBV5-6 and TRBJ2-2; the D is unclear. This CDR3 comprises 12 residues. With 4 bases removed from V and 6 bases from J, the gap between germline ends came to 7 bases. Germline-derived CDR1 and CDR2 are SGHDT and YYEEEE. The DNA of the CDR3 is TGTGCCAGCAGCCCTACATCCGGGGAGCTGTTTTTT. This gives the protein CASSPTSGELFF.

This clonotype has at least ten counts. The chain employs TRBV5-1 and TRBJ2-5; weak D call: TRBD1 (6 bases). Trimming pared 4 bases from V and 6 bases from J, leaving 16 bases between. The CDR3 spans 14 residues. Germline CDR1 is SGHRS and CDR2 is YFSETQ. The CDR3 spells CASSANREIQTQYF. For the CDR3, the DNA is TGCGCCAGCAGCGCCAACAGGGAGATACAGACCCAGTACTTC.

This clonotype was seen many times. The chain is built from TRBV20-1 and TRBJ1-6; the D is unclear. Trimming took off 1 base at V and 7 bases at J, with 8 bases between the two ends. This CDR3 is built from 13 residues. CDR1 DFQATT and CDR2 SNEGSKA come from the germline V gene (reference sequence). The CDR3 reads CSARAGRNSPLHF. The CDR3 nucleotides are TGCAGTGCTAGAGCCGGACGAAATTCACCCCTCCACTTT.

This clonotype occurred many times. The V call is TRBV11-1, the J call TRBJ2-5; D unclear. V lost 1 base, J lost 5 bases, and 11 bases lay in between. Looked up from germline, CDR1 is SGHAT and CDR2 is FQDESV (reference sequence). CDR3 length equals 14 residues. The CDR3 coding sequence is TGTGCCAGCAGCTTAGTACTTACATCGGAGACCCAGTACTTC. Translated: CASSLVLTSETQYF.

This clonotype was picked up many times. V gene TRBV7-9 combines with J gene TRBJ2-5; TRBD2 aligns across 10 bases. Germline lookup yields CDR1 SEHNR and CDR2 FQNEAQ (reference sequence). CDR3 length: 15 residues. J gave up 0 bases and V 5 bases, and 3 bases lay outside the gene matches. CDR3 loop: CASSTGLADQETQYF. The CDR3 nucleotides read TGTGCCAGCAGCACCGGACTAGCGGACCAAGAGACCCAGTACTTC.

The table lists this clonotype with many counts. This chain uses TRBV24-1 with TRBJ2-5; 8 bases match TRBD1. The CDR3 is 18 amino acids. V was pared by 3 bases and J by 5 bases, with 16 bases of the junction left unmatched. Germline assignment: CDR1 KGHDR and CDR2 SFDVKD. In DNA, the CDR3 is TGTGCCACCAGTGATCCCTCGCCCCGGACAGGGAAAATCGAGACCCAGTACTTC. It specifies CATSDPSPRTGKIETQYF.

This clonotype was seen many times. The V gene is TRBV5-6, the J gene TRBJ1-2, with D hard to call. This CDR3 spans 12 amino acids. In germline, CDR1 is SGHDT, CDR2 YYEEEE. Trimming removed 4 bases from V and 5 bases from J, with 9 bases in between. The CDR3 loop reads CASSLAPYGYTF. The DNA for the CDR3 is TGTGCCAGCAGCCTGGCACCGTATGGCTACACCTTC.

The chain has TRBV27 and TRBJ2-7; 10 bases are shared with TRBD2. V lost 4 bases and J lost 7; bases outside the gene matches: 10. Germline CDR1 and CDR2: MNHEY and SMNVEV (reference sequence). The CDR3 sequence is 15 residues long. The CDR3 reads CASSWGGLAGEEQYF. CDR3 nucleotide sequence: TGTGCCAGCAGTTGGGGGGGCCTAGCGGGAGAGGAGCAGTACTTC.

The rearrangement uses TRBV20-1 and TRBJ2-7, with TRBD2 matching 13 bases. Germline V gene lookup returns CDR1 DFQATT and CDR2 SNEGSKA (reference sequence). The CDR3 loop spans 13 amino acids. V trimming: 6 bases; J trimming: 9 bases; junction bases outside the gene matches: 8. This chain's CDR3 is CSASGLAGNGQYF. The CDR3 DNA follows: TGCAGTGCATCGGGACTAGCGGGGAACGGGCAGTACTTC.

The table lists this clonotype with many counts. The CDR3 region has the DNA TGCGCCAGCTCCAGCGGGAGGGCCTCCAATGAGCAGTTCTTC. Encoded protein: CASSSGRASNEQFF. V is TRBV5-1 and J is TRBJ2-1; TRBD2 aligns across 10 bases. This CDR3 is 14 amino acids long. V lost 7 bases, J lost 6 bases, and 7 bases stayed unmatched. Germline lookup yields CDR1 SGHRS and CDR2 YFSETQ.

This clonotype was seen repeatedly, ten times or more. This sequence joins TRBV12-3 or TRBV12-4 and TRBJ2-7; 9 nucleotides line up with TRBD1. The J segment lost 2 bases and the V segment lost 7 bases, leaving 6 bases of the junction unmatched. The CDR3 is made up of 14 amino acids. CDR3 coding DNA: TGTGCCAGCACCCACCGGGACAGGGCCTACGAGCAGTACTTC. This codes for CASTHRDRAYEQYF.

This clonotype was seen repeatedly, ten times or more. The chain carries TRBV5-1 and TRBJ2-7; weak D call: TRBD2 (6 bases). From germline, CDR1 is SGHRS and CDR2 YFSETQ. The CDR3 is 15 amino acids. Trimming stripped 4 bases from V and 5 bases from J, with 19 bases between. The DNA for the CDR3 is TGCGCCAGCAGCCCCCAATCGCGGGATTTGGACGAGCAGTACTTC. Its protein product is CASSPQSRDLDEQYF.

This clonotype came up many times. In DNA, the CDR3 is TGTGCCAGCAGCTTGGACGGGCGCAATCAGCCCCAGCATTTT. Protein product: CASSLDGRNQPQHF. The chain has TRBV7-9 and TRBJ1-5, with D unclear. The germline V and J ends were trimmed by 3 bases and 2 bases, with 8 bases remaining between them. Per the germline V gene, CDR1 is SEHNR and CDR2 is FQNEAQ (reference sequence). The CDR3 runs 14 residues.

The table lists this clonotype with many counts. The chain links TRBV20-1 to TRBJ1-5, with 8 nucleotides matching TRBD1. With 5 bases clipped from V and 6 bases from J, the junction kept 6 bases outside the gene matches. The CDR3 runs to 13 residues. Germline V gene data show CDR1 as DFQATT and CDR2 as SNEGSKA (reference sequence). In DNA form, the CDR3 reads TGCAGTGCTCGGACAGGGAATTTTCAGCCCCAGCATTTT. It encodes CSARTGNFQPQHF.

In this sample, this clonotype turned up many times. The V gene is TRBV7-9, the J gene TRBJ1-3; D is ambiguous. V was trimmed by 0 bases and J by 2 bases, leaving 11 bases between them. The CDR3 is 16 amino acids. Germline V gives CDR1 SEHNR, CDR2 FQNEAQ (reference sequence). CDR3 loop: CASSLAPVETGNTIYF. Written as DNA, the CDR3 is TGTGCCAGCAGCTTAGCGCCGGTGGAGACTGGAAACACCATATATTTT. The whole variable domain, filled in from reference TRBV7-9 and TRBJ1-3, reads DTGVSQNPRHKITKRGQNVTFRCDPISEHNRLYWYRQTLGQGPEFLTYFQNEAQLEKSRLLSDRFSAERPKGSFSTLEIQRTEQGDSAMYLCASSLAPVETGNTIYFGEGSWLTVV.

In this sample, this clonotype turned up many times. The chain is built from TRBV20-1 and TRBJ2-3, with D possibly being TRBD2 (5 bases). Per the germline V gene, CDR1 is DFQATT and CDR2 is SNEGSKA (reference sequence). The CDR3 has 11 amino acids. V lost 6 bases and J lost 8, with 12 bases in between. The DNA for the CDR3 is TGCAGTGCCCCAAGGAGCGGTACGCAGTATTTT. It is translated as CSAPRSGTQYF.

In this sample, this clonotype turned up many times. The genes are TRBV27 and TRBJ2-6; TRBD1 agrees at 8 bases. V shed 8 bases and J 3 bases; nucleotides not matched to a gene: 9. In germline, CDR1 is MNHEY, CDR2 SMNVEV (reference sequence). The CDR3 extends over 16 amino acids. Written as DNA, the CDR3 is TGTGCCAGCTCAAGACAGGGGAGGATTGGGGCCAACGTCCTGACTTTC. It specifies CASSRQGRIGANVLTF.

This clonotype was counted at least ten times. The chain uses TRBV25-1 and TRBJ2-7, with TRBD1 matching 9 bases. The CDR3 runs to 14 residues. After removal of 7 bases from V and 2 bases from J, the junction contained 6 bases not matched to a gene. Germline-derived CDR1 and CDR2 are MGHDK and SYGVNS. The CDR3 spells CASNGTGPPYEQYF. CDR3 bases: TGTGCCAGCAATGGGACAGGGCCACCCTACGAGCAGTACTTC.

Remarks on this clonotype: Mismatch with germline at one junction end may stem from a read error. The chain links TRBV18 to TRBJ2-4, with TRBD1 as a possible D gene (6 bases). The CDR3 is 12 residues long. The V gene's germline CDR1 is KGHSH and CDR2 LQKENI. The CDR3 spells CASSPLGTQVFF. In DNA, the CDR3 is TGTGCCAGCTCACCGCTTGGGACACAGGTCTTCTTC.